The 3 T cell receptor beta chains below all came from one sample that was sequenced in a study of shared clonotypes between healthy human individuals. Generated by immunoSEQ multiplex PCR, the TCRdb table keeps only in-frame clones and is missing some. Here the sample spans about 2.3 million clones, about 90% being singletons. The sample comprised naive CD4+ T cells from PBMCs. The subset here: CD45RA+ positively selected. The origin of the receptors is a man between 18 and 35 years old in good health. Some clones in this sample may be carry-over from other donors' samples.

This chain joins TRBV7-9 and TRBJ2-7; 10 bases are shared with TRBD1. The CDR3 consists of 15 residues. CDR1 is SEHNR, CDR2 FQNEAQ, per germline (reference sequence). J was trimmed by 3 bases and V by 5 bases; bases with no gene match: 7. In DNA, the CDR3 is TGTGCCAGCAGCATCGGGACAGGGGCGTTCTACGAGCAGTACTTC. Translated, it gives CASSIGTGAFYEQYF. Full variable domain (rest looked up from reference TRBV7-9 and TRBJ2-7): DTGVSQNPRHKITKRGQNVTFRCDPISEHNRLYWYRQTLGQGPEFLTYFQNEAQLEKSRLLSDRFSAERPKGSFSTLEIQRTEQGDSAMYLCASSIGTGAFYEQYFGPGTRLTVT.

The chain combines TRBV14 with TRBJ1-4; D is perhaps TRBD1 (5 bases). Trimming stripped 4 bases from V and 0 bases from J, with 12 bases between. Looked up from germline, CDR1 is SGHDN and CDR2 is FVKESK. This CDR3 is 16 amino acids long. Here the CDR3 reads CASSPYRTPTNEKLFF. The CDR3, as DNA: TGTGCCAGCAGCCCCTACAGGACCCCAACTAATGAAAAACTGTTTTTT.

The chain has TRBV5-1 and TRBJ2-7, with D maybe TRBD1 (6 bases). Trimming pared 1 base from V and 2 bases from J, leaving 16 bases between. Germline V CDR1 and CDR2: SGHRS, YFSETQ. The CDR3 runs 16 residues. CDR3: CASSLLSGTQPYEQYF. The CDR3 DNA follows: TGCGCCAGCAGCTTGTTGTCCGGGACACAACCCTACGAGCAGTACTTC.